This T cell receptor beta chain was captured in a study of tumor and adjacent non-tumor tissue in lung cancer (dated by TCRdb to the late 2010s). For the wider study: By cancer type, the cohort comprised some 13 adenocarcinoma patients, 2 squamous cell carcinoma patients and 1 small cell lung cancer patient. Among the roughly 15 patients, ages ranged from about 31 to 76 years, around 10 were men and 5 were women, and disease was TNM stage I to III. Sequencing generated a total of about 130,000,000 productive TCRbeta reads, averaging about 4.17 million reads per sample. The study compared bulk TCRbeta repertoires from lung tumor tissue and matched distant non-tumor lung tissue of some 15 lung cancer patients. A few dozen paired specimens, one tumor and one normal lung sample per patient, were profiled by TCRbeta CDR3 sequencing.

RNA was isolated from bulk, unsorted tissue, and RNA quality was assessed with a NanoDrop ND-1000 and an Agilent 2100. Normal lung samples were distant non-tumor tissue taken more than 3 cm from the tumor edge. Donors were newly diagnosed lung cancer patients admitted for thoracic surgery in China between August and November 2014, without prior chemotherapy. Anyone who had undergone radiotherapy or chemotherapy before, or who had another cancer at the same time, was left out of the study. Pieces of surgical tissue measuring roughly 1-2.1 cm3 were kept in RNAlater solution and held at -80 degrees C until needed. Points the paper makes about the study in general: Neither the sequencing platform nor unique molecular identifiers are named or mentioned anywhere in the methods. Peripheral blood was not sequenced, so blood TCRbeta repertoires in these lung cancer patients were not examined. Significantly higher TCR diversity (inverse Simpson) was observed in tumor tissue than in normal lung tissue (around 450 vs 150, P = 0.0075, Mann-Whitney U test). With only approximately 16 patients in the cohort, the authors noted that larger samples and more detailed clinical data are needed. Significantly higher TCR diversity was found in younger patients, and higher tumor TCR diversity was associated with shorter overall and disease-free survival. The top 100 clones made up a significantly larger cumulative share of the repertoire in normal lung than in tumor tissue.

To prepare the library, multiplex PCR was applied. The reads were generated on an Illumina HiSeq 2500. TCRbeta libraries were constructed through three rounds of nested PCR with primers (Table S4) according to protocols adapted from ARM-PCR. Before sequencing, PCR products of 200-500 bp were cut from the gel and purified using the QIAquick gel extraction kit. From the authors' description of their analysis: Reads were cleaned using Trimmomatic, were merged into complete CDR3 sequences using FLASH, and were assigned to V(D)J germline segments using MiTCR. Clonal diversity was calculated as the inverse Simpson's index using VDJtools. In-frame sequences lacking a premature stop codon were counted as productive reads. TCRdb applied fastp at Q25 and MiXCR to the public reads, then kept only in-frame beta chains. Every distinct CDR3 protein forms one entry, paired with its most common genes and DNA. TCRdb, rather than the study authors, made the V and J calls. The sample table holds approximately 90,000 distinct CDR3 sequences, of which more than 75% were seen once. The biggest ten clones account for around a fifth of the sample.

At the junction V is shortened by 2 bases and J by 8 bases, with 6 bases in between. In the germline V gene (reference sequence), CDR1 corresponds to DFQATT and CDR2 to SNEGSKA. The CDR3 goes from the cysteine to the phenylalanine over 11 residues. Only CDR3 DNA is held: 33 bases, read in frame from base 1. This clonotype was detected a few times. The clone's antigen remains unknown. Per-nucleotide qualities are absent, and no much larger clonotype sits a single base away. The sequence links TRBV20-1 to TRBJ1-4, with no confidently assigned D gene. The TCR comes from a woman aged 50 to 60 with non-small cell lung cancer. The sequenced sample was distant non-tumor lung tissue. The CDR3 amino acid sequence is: CSARHGEKLFF. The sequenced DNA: TGCAGTGCTAGACATGGGGAAAAACTGTTTTTT.